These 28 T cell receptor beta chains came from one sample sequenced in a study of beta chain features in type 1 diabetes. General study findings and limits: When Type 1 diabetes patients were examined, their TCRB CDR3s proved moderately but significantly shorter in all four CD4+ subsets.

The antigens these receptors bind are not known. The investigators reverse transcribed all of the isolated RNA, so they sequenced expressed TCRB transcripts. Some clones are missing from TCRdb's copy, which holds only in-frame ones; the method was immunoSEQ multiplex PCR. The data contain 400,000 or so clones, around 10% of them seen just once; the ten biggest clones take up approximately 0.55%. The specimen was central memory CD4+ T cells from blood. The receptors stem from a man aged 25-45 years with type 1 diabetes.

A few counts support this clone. Written as DNA, the CDR3 is TGTGCCAGCTCCTATCGGGACAGCGGTCCCCTTGGGGCAGATACGCAGTATTTT. Protein sequence: CASSYRDSGPLGADTQYF. This chain connects TRBV18 to TRBJ2-3, with 7 bases fitting TRBD1. J lost 4 bases, V lost 6 bases, and 19 bases had no gene match. Germline V lookup: CDR1 KGHSH, CDR2 LQKENI. There are 18 residues in the CDR3.

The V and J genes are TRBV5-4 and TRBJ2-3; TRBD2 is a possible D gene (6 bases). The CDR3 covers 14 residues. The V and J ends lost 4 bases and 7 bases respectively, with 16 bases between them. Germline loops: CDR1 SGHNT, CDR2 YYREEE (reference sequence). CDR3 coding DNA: TGTGCCAGCAGCCCGGAGGGAATCACGAATACGCAGTATTTT. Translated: CASSPEGITNTQYF.

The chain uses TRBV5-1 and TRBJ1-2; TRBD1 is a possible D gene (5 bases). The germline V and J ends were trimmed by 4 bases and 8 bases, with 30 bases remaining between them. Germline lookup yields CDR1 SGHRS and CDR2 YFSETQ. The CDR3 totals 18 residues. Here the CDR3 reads CASSVNGARESTKGGYTF. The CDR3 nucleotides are TGCGCCAGCAGCGTCAACGGGGCCAGGGAGAGCACTAAGGGAGGCTACACCTTC.

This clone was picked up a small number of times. CDR3 DNA sequence: TGTGCCAGCAGACCAGGACAGGGGAGAGATACGCAGTATTTT. Amino acids: CASRPGQGRDTQYF. The V gene is TRBV6-5, the J gene TRBJ2-3; 9 bases are shared with TRBD1. Trimming removed 6 bases from V and 5 bases from J; junction bases left unmatched: 6. CDR3 length: 14 residues. Per the germline V gene, CDR1 is MNHEY and CDR2 is SVGAGI.

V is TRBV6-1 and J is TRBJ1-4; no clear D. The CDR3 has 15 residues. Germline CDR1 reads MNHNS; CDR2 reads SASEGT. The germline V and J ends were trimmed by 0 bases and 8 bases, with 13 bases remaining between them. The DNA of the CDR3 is TGTGCCAGCAGTGAAGCGCCGGGTCAGAGAGAAAAACTGTTTTTT. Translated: CASSEAPGQREKLFF.

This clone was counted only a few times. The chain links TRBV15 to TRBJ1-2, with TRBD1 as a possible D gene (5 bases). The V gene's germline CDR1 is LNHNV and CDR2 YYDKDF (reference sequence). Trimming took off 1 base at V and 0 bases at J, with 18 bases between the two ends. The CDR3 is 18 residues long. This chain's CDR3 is CATSRALRRGRPNYGYTF. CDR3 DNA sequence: TGTGCCACCAGCAGAGCGCTAAGACGGGGGAGGCCTAACTATGGCTACACCTTC.

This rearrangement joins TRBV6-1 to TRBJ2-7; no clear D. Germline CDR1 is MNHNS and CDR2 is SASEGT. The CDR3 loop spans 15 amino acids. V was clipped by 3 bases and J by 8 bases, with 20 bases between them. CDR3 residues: CASSESMGYISQQYF. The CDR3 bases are TGTGCCAGCAGTGAGTCCATGGGGTATATTAGTCAGCAGTACTTC.

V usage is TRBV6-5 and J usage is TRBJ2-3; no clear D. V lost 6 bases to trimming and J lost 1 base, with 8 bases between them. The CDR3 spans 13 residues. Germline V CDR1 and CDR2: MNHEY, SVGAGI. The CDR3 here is CASRDGGTDTQYF. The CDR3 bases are TGTGCCAGCAGGGACGGAGGCACAGATACGCAGTATTTT.

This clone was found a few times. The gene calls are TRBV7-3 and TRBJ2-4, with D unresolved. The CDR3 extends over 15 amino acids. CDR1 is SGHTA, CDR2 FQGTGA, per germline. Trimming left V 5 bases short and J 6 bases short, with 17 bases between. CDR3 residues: CASSGPGQVGNIQYF. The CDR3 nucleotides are TGTGCCAGCAGCGGACCCGGGCAGGTGGGAAACATTCAGTACTTC.

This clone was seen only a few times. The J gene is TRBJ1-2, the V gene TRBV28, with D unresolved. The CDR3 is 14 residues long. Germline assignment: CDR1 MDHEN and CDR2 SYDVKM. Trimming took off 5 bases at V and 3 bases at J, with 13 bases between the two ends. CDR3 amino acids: CASSPIQADYGYTF. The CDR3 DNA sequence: TGTGCCAGCAGTCCCATTCAGGCGGACTATGGCTACACCTTC.

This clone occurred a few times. CDR3 amino acids: CASSQDVPGPSNTGELFF. The CDR3 nucleotides read TGTGCCAGCAGCCAAGACGTGCCGGGCCCTTCGAACACCGGGGAGCTGTTTTTT. This chain connects TRBV4-2 to TRBJ2-2; D is undetermined. The CDR3 sequence is 18 residues long. V was clipped by 0 bases and J by 0 bases, with 14 bases between them. Per the germline V gene, CDR1 is LGHNA and CDR2 is YNFKEQ.

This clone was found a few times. CDR3 DNA: TGTGCCACCAGCAGAGGGACCGCGGTAAGCACAGATACGCAGTATTTT. Amino acid sequence: CATSRGTAVSTDTQYF. The J gene is TRBJ2-3, the V gene TRBV15; D gene ambiguous. The CDR3 spans 16 residues. Trimming pared 1 base from V and 0 bases from J, leaving 11 bases between. CDR1 and CDR2 (germline): LNHNV, YYDKDF (reference sequence).

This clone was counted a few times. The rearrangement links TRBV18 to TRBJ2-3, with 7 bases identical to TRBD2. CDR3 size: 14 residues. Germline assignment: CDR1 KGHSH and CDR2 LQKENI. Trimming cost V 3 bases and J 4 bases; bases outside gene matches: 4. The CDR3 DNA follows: TGTGCCAGCTCACCGCGGGAGCCCGCAGATACGCAGTATTTT. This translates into CASSPREPADTQYF.

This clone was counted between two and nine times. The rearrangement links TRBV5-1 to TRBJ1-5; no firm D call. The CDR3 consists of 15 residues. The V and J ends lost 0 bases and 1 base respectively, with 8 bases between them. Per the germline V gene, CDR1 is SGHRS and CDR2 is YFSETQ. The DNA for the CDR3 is TGCGCCAGCAGCTTGGGGGCTGGAAGCAATCAGCCCCAGCATTTT. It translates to CASSLGAGSNQPQHF.

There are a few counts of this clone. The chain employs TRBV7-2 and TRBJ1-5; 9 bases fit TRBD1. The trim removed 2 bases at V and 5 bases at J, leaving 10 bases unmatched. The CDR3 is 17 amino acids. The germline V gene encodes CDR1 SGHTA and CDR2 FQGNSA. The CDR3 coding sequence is TGTGCCAGCAGCTTAATTGGACAGGGGCACGGGGATCAGCCCCAGCATTTT. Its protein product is CASSLIGQGHGDQPQHF. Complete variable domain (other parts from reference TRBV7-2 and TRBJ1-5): GAGVSQSPSNKVTEKGKDVELRCDPISGHTALYWYRQSLGQGLEFLIYFQGNSAPDKSGLPSDRFSAERTGGSVSTLTIQRTQQEDSAVYLCASSLIGQGHGDQPQHFGDGTRLSIL.

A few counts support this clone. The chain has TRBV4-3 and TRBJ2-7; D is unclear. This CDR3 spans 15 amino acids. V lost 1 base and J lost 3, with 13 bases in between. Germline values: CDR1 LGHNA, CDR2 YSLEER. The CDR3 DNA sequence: TGCGCCAGCAGCCAAGTTGGCACACGATTCTACGAGCAGTACTTC. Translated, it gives CASSQVGTRFYEQYF.

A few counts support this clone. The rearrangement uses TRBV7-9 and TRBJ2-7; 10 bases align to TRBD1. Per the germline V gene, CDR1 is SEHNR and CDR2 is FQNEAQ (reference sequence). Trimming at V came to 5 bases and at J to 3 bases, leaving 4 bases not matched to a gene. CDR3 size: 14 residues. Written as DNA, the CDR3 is TGTGCCAGCAGCGATAGGACAGGGGGCTACGAGCAGTACTTC. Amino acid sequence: CASSDRTGGYEQYF.

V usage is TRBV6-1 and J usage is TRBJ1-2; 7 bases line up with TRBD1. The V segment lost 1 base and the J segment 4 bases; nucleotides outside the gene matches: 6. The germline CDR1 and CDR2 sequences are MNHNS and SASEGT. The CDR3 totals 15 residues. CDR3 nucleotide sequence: TGTGCCAGCAGTGAAGGGGACAGATTTCCCTATGGCTACACCTTC. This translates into CASSEGDRFPYGYTF.

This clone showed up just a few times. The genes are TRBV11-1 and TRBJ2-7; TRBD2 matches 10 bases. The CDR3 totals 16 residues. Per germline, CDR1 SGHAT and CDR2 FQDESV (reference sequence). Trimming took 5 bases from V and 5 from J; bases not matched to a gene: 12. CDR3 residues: CASSLLAGEARDEQYF. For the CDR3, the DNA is TGTGCCAGCAGCCTTCTAGCGGGAGAGGCCAGGGACGAGCAGTACTTC.

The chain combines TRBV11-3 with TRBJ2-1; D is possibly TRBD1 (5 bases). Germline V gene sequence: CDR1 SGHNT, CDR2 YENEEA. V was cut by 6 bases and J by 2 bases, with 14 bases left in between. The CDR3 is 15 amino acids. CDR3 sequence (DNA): TGTGCCAGCAGTCGGGCAGGGCCCCCCTACAATGAGCAGTTCTTC. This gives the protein CASSRAGPPYNEQFF.

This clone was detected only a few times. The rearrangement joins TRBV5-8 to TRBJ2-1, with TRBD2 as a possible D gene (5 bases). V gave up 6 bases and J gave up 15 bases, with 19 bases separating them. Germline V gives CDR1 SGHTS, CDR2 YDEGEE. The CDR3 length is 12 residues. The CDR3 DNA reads TGTGCCAGCATACAACAGCTCCCCGAGGGGTTCTTC. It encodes CASIQQLPEGFF.

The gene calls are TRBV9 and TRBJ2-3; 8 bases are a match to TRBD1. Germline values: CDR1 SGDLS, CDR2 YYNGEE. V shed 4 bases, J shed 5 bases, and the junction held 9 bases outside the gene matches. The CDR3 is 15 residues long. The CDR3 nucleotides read TGTGCCAGCAGCCCCGGGACAGGAATCGGAGATACGCAGTATTTT. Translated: CASSPGTGIGDTQYF.

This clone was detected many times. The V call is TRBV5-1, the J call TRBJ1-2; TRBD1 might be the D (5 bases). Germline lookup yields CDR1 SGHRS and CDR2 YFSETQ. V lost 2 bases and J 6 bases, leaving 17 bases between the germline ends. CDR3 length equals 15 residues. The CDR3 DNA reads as TGCGCCAGCAGCTTAATGGATAATCCGACAGATGGCTACACCTTC. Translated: CASSLMDNPTDGYTF.

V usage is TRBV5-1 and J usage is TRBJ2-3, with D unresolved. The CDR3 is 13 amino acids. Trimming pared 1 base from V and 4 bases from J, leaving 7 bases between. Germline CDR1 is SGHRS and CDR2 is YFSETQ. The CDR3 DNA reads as TGCGCCAGCAGCTTGACGCCCGCAGATACGCAGTATTTT. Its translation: CASSLTPADTQYF.

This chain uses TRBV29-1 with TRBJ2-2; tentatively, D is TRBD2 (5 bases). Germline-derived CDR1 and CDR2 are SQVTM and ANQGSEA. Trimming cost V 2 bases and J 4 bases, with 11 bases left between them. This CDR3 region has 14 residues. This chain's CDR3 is CSVEPGIGTGELFF. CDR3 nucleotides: TGCAGCGTTGAACCCGGGATCGGCACCGGGGAGCTGTTTTTT.

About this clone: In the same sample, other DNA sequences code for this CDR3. Here the CDR3 reads CAISESSLAGPNYEQYF. The DNA for the CDR3 is TGTGCCATCAGTGAGTCCTCACTAGCGGGACCTAACTACGAGCAGTACTTC. The V and J genes are TRBV10-3 and TRBJ2-7; TRBD2 agrees at 10 bases. Germline assignment: CDR1 ENHRY and CDR2 SYGVKD. CDR3 length equals 17 residues. The J segment lost 3 bases and the V segment lost 0 bases, leaving 8 bases of the junction unmatched.

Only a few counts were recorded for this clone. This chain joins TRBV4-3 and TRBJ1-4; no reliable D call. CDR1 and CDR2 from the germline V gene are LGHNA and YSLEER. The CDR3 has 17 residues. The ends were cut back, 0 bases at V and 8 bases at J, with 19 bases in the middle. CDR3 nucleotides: TGCGCCAGCAGCCAAGAATATCCGGCCCAAATGGAGGAAAAACTGTTTTTT. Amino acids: CASSQEYPAQMEEKLFF.

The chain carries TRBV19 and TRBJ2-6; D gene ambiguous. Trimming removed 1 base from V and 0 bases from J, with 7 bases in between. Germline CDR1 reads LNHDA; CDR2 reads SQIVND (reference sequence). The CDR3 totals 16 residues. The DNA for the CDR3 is TGTGCCAGTAGTATAGGCCGACCCTCTGGGGCCAACGTCCTGACTTTC. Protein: CASSIGRPSGANVLTF. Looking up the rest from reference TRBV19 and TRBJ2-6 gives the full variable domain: DGGITQSPKYLFRKEGQNVTLSCEQNLNHDAMYWYRQDPGQGLRLIYYSQIVNDFQKGDIAEGYSVSREKKESFPLTVTSAQKNPTAFYLCASSIGRPSGANVLTFGAGSRLTVL.